The source of this T cell receptor beta chain is a study of T cell responses to AZD1222 COVID-19 vaccine. Whole-study findings and limits: Every sample of the repertoires postdated the peak T cell response. Spike-specific TCRs gained breadth and depth after people received two AZD1222 doses. A reported finding is that nearly half of spike-specific TCRs target unmutated variant regions.

Data came from immunoSEQ multiplex PCR; TCRdb stores just in-frame clones and leaves some out. The sample includes more than 110,000 clones, roughly 92% of them seen just once. The CDR3 contains 16 residues. Germline assignment: CDR1 MNHEY and CDR2 SVGAGI. The V gene lost 4 bases and the J gene lost 2 bases, with 17 bases spanning the gap. Regarding this clone: Its target is unknown.

The chain uses TRBV6-5 and TRBJ2-5; perhaps TRBD1 as D (6 bases). The sequences come from peripheral blood, collected on day 0 of AZD1222 vaccination. This TCR was sampled from an adult in good health. The CDR3 DNA reads as TGTGCCAGCAGTTTCATGGGACAAAGGGGACAAGAGACCCAGTACTTC. It is translated as CASSFMGQRGQETQYF.